Each of the 2 T cell receptor beta chains below was sequenced from the same sample in a study of OX40 agonist ivuxolimab in advanced cancers. Using immunoSEQ multiplex PCR, the repertoire was profiled, and TCRdb retains in-frame clones only, with some absent. Among tens of thousands of clones, roughly 80% were seen once, and the ten largest hold 4.5% to 5%. The material sequenced was CD4+ or CD8+ T cells sorted from blood, taken in a trial of the OX40 agonist ivuxolimab. These receptors were obtained from an adult with an advanced solid tumor such as melanoma, head and neck, liver or kidney cancer.

This rearrangement joins TRBV7-9 to TRBJ2-7, with D possibly TRBD2 on 6 matching bases. V was cut by 1 base and J by 1 base, with 8 bases left in between. This CDR3 region has 14 residues. Germline V gene data show CDR1 as SEHNR and CDR2 as FQNEAQ (reference sequence). The CDR3 loop reads CASSLVGGSYEQYF. The CDR3, as DNA: TGTGCCAGCAGCTTAGTGGGGGGTTCCTACGAGCAGTACTTC.

The V and J genes are TRBV9 and TRBJ2-7, with 8 bases lining up with TRBD1. CDR1 is SGDLS, CDR2 YYNGEE, per germline. CDR3 size: 13 residues. The trim removed 2 bases at V and 7 bases at J, leaving 5 bases unmatched. DNA for the CDR3: TGTGCCAGCAGCGTCTCACAGGGGGGAGAGCAGTACTTC. This sequence encodes CASSVSQGGEQYF.